The 27 T cell receptor beta chains presented below share a single source sample, sequenced in a study of Ad26.COV2.S vaccination and SARS-CoV-2 variants. This table comes from immunoSEQ multiplex PCR, and its TCRdb copy is limited to in-frame clones, with some not included. The table shows about 350,000 clones, with roughly 84% occurring only once. Treatment described: around 19 received Ad26.COV2.S at low or high dose, single or two shots; roughly five received placebo; per-sample allocation not given. Sampling took place 63 days after the first vaccine or placebo injection. The sample in question was peripheral blood, obtained in a trial of Ad26.COV2.S vaccine versus placebo. The receptors stem from a person between 18 and 65 years old who received the Ad26.COV2.S COVID-19 vaccine or a placebo.

The chain has TRBV5-6 and TRBJ2-7, with no clear D. This CDR3 contains 14 residues. Germline CDR1 and CDR2: SGHDT and YYEEEE. The V end lost 6 bases, the J end lost 3 bases, and 16 bases lay between the germline ends. Here the CDR3 reads CASTRGQLNYEQYF. In DNA, the CDR3 is TGTGCCAGCACCCGTGGCCAGCTAAACTACGAGCAGTACTTC.

The chain employs TRBV5-1 and TRBJ2-5; the match to TRBD2 covers 9 bases. The J segment lost 2 bases and the V segment lost 1 base, leaving 9 bases of the junction unmatched. The CDR3 contains 17 residues. Germline V gene sequence: CDR1 SGHRS, CDR2 YFSETQ. CDR3 loop: CASSLQIASGTQETQYF. The CDR3 DNA reads as TGCGCCAGCAGCTTGCAGATAGCTAGCGGGACACAAGAGACCCAGTACTTC.

This chain uses TRBV27 with TRBJ2-5; TRBD1 agrees at 10 bases. V dropped 6 bases and J dropped 4; count of bases not matched to a gene: 5. Germline CDR1 is MNHEY and CDR2 is SMNVEV (reference sequence). This CDR3 has 14 residues. The CDR3 is CASSRDRGTETQYF. Written as DNA, the CDR3 is TGTGCCAGCAGCAGGGACAGGGGAACAGAGACCCAGTACTTC.

This chain uses TRBV28 with TRBJ2-7, with 9 bases fitting TRBD2. The germline gives CDR1 MDHEN, CDR2 SYDVKM. The trim removed 5 bases at V and 2 bases at J, leaving 7 bases unmatched. CDR3 length: 15 amino acids. The CDR3 reads CASSHGLAQTYEQYF. DNA of the CDR3: TGTGCCAGCAGTCACGGACTAGCGCAAACCTACGAGCAGTACTTC.

The V gene is TRBV19, the J gene TRBJ2-7; 8 bases are shared with TRBD2. In germline, CDR1 is LNHDA, CDR2 SQIVND (reference sequence). The trim removed 3 bases at V and 6 bases at J, leaving 10 bases unmatched. This CDR3 spans 15 amino acids. CDR3 nucleotide sequence: TGTGCCAGTAGTATGAGGGTAGCGGGGCGTTCCGAGCAGTACTTC. It is translated as CASSMRVAGRSEQYF. Together with reference TRBV19 and TRBJ2-7, the CDR3 gives the full variable domain: DGGITQSPKYLFRKEGQNVTLSCEQNLNHDAMYWYRQDPGQGLRLIYYSQIVNDFQKGDIAEGYSVSREKKESFPLTVTSAQKNPTAFYLCASSMRVAGRSEQYFGPGTRLTVT.

About this clone itself: Other DNA sequences in the sample encode the same CDR3. The chain joins TRBV19 to TRBJ2-1, with 8 bases fitting TRBD1. The CDR3 is made up of 13 amino acids. The ends lost 4 bases at V and 7 bases at J; junction bases unmatched: 3. The germline CDR1 and CDR2 sequences are LNHDA and SQIVND (reference sequence). The CDR3 coding sequence is TGTGCCAGTAGTAGGACAGGGTGGAATGAGCAGTTCTTC. Translation: CASSRTGWNEQFF.

The rearrangement links TRBV7-9 to TRBJ2-2; D might be TRBD2 (6 bases). There are 14 residues in the CDR3. The germline V gene encodes CDR1 SEHNR and CDR2 FQNEAQ (reference sequence). V lost 3 bases, J lost 5 bases, and 10 bases lay in between. CDR3 nucleotide sequence: TGTGCCAGCAGCTTCTTCGCGGGGACCGGGGAGCTGTTTTTT. Protein product: CASSFFAGTGELFF.

The genes are TRBV6-2 or TRBV6-3 and TRBJ2-1; D is tentatively TRBD1 or TRBD2 (6 bases each). Germline V gene lookup returns CDR1 MNHEY and CDR2 SVGEGT. The CDR3 has 16 residues. Trimming took 5 bases from V and 8 from J, leaving 22 bases between them. CDR3 sequence reads: CASSPGVVGGLDEQFF. In DNA, the CDR3 is TGTGCCAGCAGTCCAGGGGTAGTGGGAGGACTGGATGAGCAGTTCTTC.

The chain employs TRBV4-1 and TRBJ2-7, with 8 positions matching TRBD2. J was trimmed by 5 bases and V by 3 bases; bases with no gene match: 3. Germline assignment: CDR1 MGHRA and CDR2 YSYEKL. The CDR3 spans 13 residues. The CDR3 sequence: CASSHVGGDEQYF. The CDR3, as DNA: TGCGCCAGCAGCCATGTCGGGGGGGACGAGCAGTACTTC.

This clone has only one observation. CDR3 sequence reads: CASSWDRGKNTEAFF. CDR3 nucleotides: TGTGCCAGCAGTTGGGACAGGGGAAAGAACACTGAAGCTTTCTTT. The chain has TRBV6-2 or TRBV6-3 and TRBJ1-1; 10 bases line up with TRBD1. Trimming took 4 bases from V and 1 from J; bases not matched to a gene: 3. This CDR3 has 15 residues. CDR1 is MNHEY and CDR2 is SVGEGT in the germline V gene.

J is TRBJ2-7 and V is TRBV7-2; possibly TRBD1 or TRBD2 for D (5 bases each). Germline CDR1 and CDR2: SGHTA and FQGNSA. The V end lost 5 bases, the J end lost 6 bases, and 14 bases lay between the germline ends. The CDR3 contains 13 residues. CDR3 nucleotides: TGTGCCAGCAGCCCCCACAGGACTGGCGAGCAGTACTTC. Amino acids: CASSPHRTGEQYF.

The J gene is TRBJ2-7, the V gene TRBV4-3, with 7 bases lining up with TRBD2. Germline V CDR1 and CDR2: LGHNA, YSLEER. The CDR3 sequence is 15 residues long. The V and J ends lost 0 bases and 5 bases, in that order; junction bases with no gene match: 7. The DNA for the CDR3 is TGCGCCAGCAGCCAAGATTGGGGGGGGGTCAACGAGCAGTACTTC. As protein: CASSQDWGGVNEQYF.

The V call is TRBV7-9, the J call TRBJ2-1; D not resolved. The germline V and J ends were trimmed by 2 bases and 0 bases, with 8 bases remaining between them. CDR1 is SEHNR and CDR2 is FQNEAQ in the germline V gene (reference sequence). The CDR3 covers 15 residues. This CDR3 is CASSLRQSSYNEQFF. The CDR3 DNA sequence: TGTGCCAGCAGCTTACGGCAGAGCTCCTACAATGAGCAGTTCTTC.

The V gene is TRBV5-1, the J gene TRBJ2-3; D gene unclear. The CDR3 is 14 amino acids. CDR1 is SGHRS, CDR2 YFSETQ, per germline. Between the trimmed V and J ends, which lost 6 bases and 0 bases, there was a span of 11 bases. The CDR3 is CASMASASTDTQYF. DNA of the CDR3: TGCGCCAGCATGGCGTCAGCTAGCACAGATACGCAGTATTTT.

This chain uses TRBV9 with TRBJ1-2, with no clear D. Germline values: CDR1 SGDLS, CDR2 YYNGEE. This CDR3 region has 13 residues. Trimming took off 3 bases at V and 2 bases at J, with 8 bases between the two ends. CDR3 amino acids: CASSAPGNYGYTF. The CDR3 bases are TGTGCCAGCAGCGCCCCAGGAAACTATGGCTACACCTTC.

The chain recombines TRBV4-3 with TRBJ2-3; D may be TRBD1 (5 bases). Germline V gives CDR1 LGHNA, CDR2 YSLEER. V lost 0 bases to trimming and J lost 2 bases, with 12 bases between them. The CDR3 has 16 residues. The CDR3 spells CASSQDKIGATDTQYF. In DNA form, the CDR3 reads TGCGCCAGCAGCCAAGATAAGATAGGGGCCACAGATACGCAGTATTTT.

The rearrangement joins TRBV5-1 to TRBJ2-1; 7 nucleotides line up with TRBD2. Losses at the gene ends were 0 bases for V and 9 bases for J; bases not matched to a gene: 12. This CDR3 contains 16 residues. Germline V gives CDR1 SGHRS, CDR2 YFSETQ. The DNA of the CDR3 is TGCGCCAGCAGCTTGGGATTTGGCGGGAGTTCACCTGAGCAGTTCTTC. Translation: CASSLGFGGSSPEQFF.

A single count supports this clone. This chain uses TRBV24-1 with TRBJ2-1; D call uncertain. This CDR3 region has 13 residues. Germline values: CDR1 KGHDR, CDR2 SFDVKD. Trimming removed 2 bases from V and 6 bases from J, with 7 bases in between. The CDR3: CATSDSGFNEQFF. CDR3 nucleotides: TGTGCCACCAGTGATTCCGGCTTCAATGAGCAGTTCTTC.

The chain is built from TRBV6-1 and TRBJ1-5; D uncertain. The CDR3 is 15 residues long. V was cut by 1 base and J by 0 bases, with 7 bases left in between. The V gene's germline CDR1 is MNHNS and CDR2 SASEGT. The CDR3 DNA sequence: TGTGCCAGCAGTGAAGATGGTTATAGCAATCAGCCCCAGCATTTT. Its translation is CASSEDGYSNQPQHF.

This clone was seen more than once but under ten times. The V call is TRBV4-1, the J call TRBJ2-7, with 12 bases fitting TRBD2. V lost 0 bases and J lost 5; bases outside the gene matches: 5. The CDR3 totals 16 residues. Germline assignment: CDR1 MGHRA and CDR2 YSYEKL. The CDR3 region has the DNA TGCGCCAGCAGCCAAGAAAATCTAGCGGGAGGGAACGAGCAGTACTTC. This sequence encodes CASSQENLAGGNEQYF.

The V and J genes are TRBV3-1 (or the pseudogene TRBV3-2) and TRBJ2-7, with 9 bases that match TRBD2. CDR1 is LGHDT and CDR2 is YNNKEL in the germline V gene (reference sequence). The CDR3 totals 16 residues. The ends lost 2 bases at V and 6 bases at J; junction bases unmatched: 11. CDR3 region: CASSQLAGKPTSEQYF. In DNA, the CDR3 is TGTGCCAGCAGCCAACTAGCGGGAAAACCAACATCCGAGCAGTACTTC.

A note on this clone: Within the sample, other DNA sequences also encode this same CDR3. The chain joins TRBV9 to TRBJ2-7; the D is unclear. Germline assignment: CDR1 SGDLS and CDR2 YYNGEE. V lost 4 bases and J 4 bases, leaving 9 bases between the germline ends. The CDR3 extends over 12 amino acids. The CDR3 DNA reads as TGTGCCAGCAGCCCGGGTGGATACGAGCAGTACTTC. As protein: CASSPGGYEQYF. Filled out from reference TRBV9 and TRBJ2-7, the complete variable domain reads DSGVTQTPKHLITATGQRVTLRCSPRSGDLSVYWYQQSLDQGLQFLIQYYNGEERAKGNILERFSAQQFPDLHSELNLSSLELGDSALYFCASSPGGYEQYFGPGTRLTVT.

The rearrangement joins TRBV29-1 to TRBJ1-2, with D possibly TRBD1 on 6 matching bases. The ends were cut back, 4 bases at V and 3 bases at J, with 12 bases in the middle. Germline CDR1 and CDR2: SQVTM and ANQGSEA. The CDR3 contains 13 residues. CDR3 coding DNA: TGCAGCGTTGTACAGGGAAGAGACTATGGCTACACCTTC. Translated: CSVVQGRDYGYTF.

The chain employs TRBV5-4 and TRBJ1-2; D gene uncertain. CDR1 and CDR2 (germline): SGHNT, YYREEE (reference sequence). The germline V and J ends were trimmed by 3 bases and 0 bases, with 0 bases remaining between them. The CDR3 contains 11 residues. CDR3 sequence: CASSSNYGYTF. The CDR3 DNA follows: TGTGCCAGCAGCTCTAACTATGGCTACACCTTC.

V usage is TRBV15 and J usage is TRBJ1-1, with 9 bases matching TRBD1. The CDR3 totals 17 residues. The germline V gene has CDR1 LNHNV and CDR2 YYDKDF (reference sequence). Trimming took 1 base from V and 1 from J; bases not matched to a gene: 7. CDR3 region: CATSRGHRGQGNTEAFF. The CDR3, as DNA: TGTGCCACCAGCAGAGGGCACAGGGGACAGGGGAACACTGAAGCTTTCTTT. Complete variable domain (other parts from reference TRBV15 and TRBJ1-1): DAMVIQNPRYQVTQFGKPVTLSCSQTLNHNVMYWYQQKSSQAPKLLFHYYDKDFNNEADTPDNFQSRRPNTSFCFLDIRSPGLGDTAMYLCATSRGHRGQGNTEAFFGQGTRLTVV.

This rearrangement joins TRBV4-3 to TRBJ2-1, with D unresolved. V dropped 2 bases and J dropped 8 bases, with 7 bases sitting between them. The CDR3 runs 12 residues. CDR1 LGHNA and CDR2 YSLEER come from the germline V gene. The CDR3 region has the DNA TGCGCCAGCAGCCAAAGAAGCGATGAGCAGTTCTTC. This encodes CASSQRSDEQFF.

About this clone: Sequence at one end of the junction differs from germline and may be a read error. The chain carries TRBV6-5 and TRBJ1-1; tentative D call: TRBD1 (5 bases). The CDR3 is 15 amino acids. Germline V gene data show CDR1 as MNHEY and CDR2 as SVGAGI. DNA of the CDR3: TGTGCCAGCAGCCAATCGGGGGTAGGAAACACTAAAGCTTTCTTT. Its translation: CASSQSGVGNTKAFF.